The 6 T cell receptor beta chains below all came from one sample that was sequenced in a study of identical twins. TCRdb re-analysed the 5' RACE reads in MiXCR, keeping a single row per CDR3 protein. The sample lists under 1 million distinct CDR3 sequences, about 12% occurring once. The same sample was also used in a study of yellow fever vaccine responses in identical twins.

Sample: PBMCs. The receptor set was obtained from a woman younger than 35 in good health.

This clonotype is a singleton in its sample. The V and J genes are TRBV7-9 and TRBJ2-7, with D maybe TRBD2 (5 bases). V was cut by 3 bases and J by 2 bases, with 8 bases left in between. Germline V gives CDR1 SEHNR, CDR2 FQNEAQ (reference sequence). This CDR3 has 13 residues. The CDR3 sequence is CASSFRDAYEQYV. The CDR3 bases are TGTGCCAGCAGCTTCCGGGATGCCTACGAGCAGTACGTC.

This chain links TRBV11-3 with TRBJ2-1, with D possibly TRBD2 on 6 matching bases. Trimming stripped 5 bases from V and 3 bases from J, with 14 bases between. The V gene's germline CDR1 is SGHNT and CDR2 YENEEA. This CDR3 comprises 15 residues. The CDR3 spells CASSIKSGVYNEQFF. CDR3 DNA: TGTGCCAGCAGCATAAAGTCGGGGGTCTACAATGAGCAGTTCTTC. Full variable domain (remainder filled in from reference TRBV11-3 and TRBJ2-1): EAGVVQSPRYKIIEKKQPVAFWCNPISGHNTLYWYLQNLGQGPELLIRYENEEAVDDSQLPKDRFSAERLKGVDSTLKIQPAELGDSAVYLCASSIKSGVYNEQFFGPGTRLTVL.

This clonotype showed up just a few times. The J gene is TRBJ2-7, the V gene TRBV28; D is uncertain. The CDR3 runs 15 residues. Per the germline V gene, CDR1 is MDHEN and CDR2 is SYDVKM. V was pared by 7 bases and J by 0 bases, with 16 bases between. This CDR3 reads CASTPWGKSSYEQYF. The CDR3 DNA is TGTGCCAGCACCCCTTGGGGTAAAAGCTCCTACGAGCAGTACTTC.

This clonotype has just a few counts. The gene calls are TRBV29-1 and TRBJ2-3; a weak D match, TRBD1 (5 bases). The CDR3 totals 13 residues. Trimming removed 7 bases at V and 4 bases at J, with 15 bases between. Germline assignment: CDR1 SQVTM and CDR2 ANQGSEA. The chain's CDR3 is CSGRGLLSDTQYF. DNA of the CDR3: TGCAGCGGAAGGGGTCTCTTGTCAGATACGCAGTATTTT.

The J gene is TRBJ2-5, the V gene TRBV5-5, with 7 bases identical to TRBD1. Trimming cost V 3 bases and J 2 bases; bases outside gene matches: 13. The CDR3 has 17 residues. Looked up from germline, CDR1 is SGHKS and CDR2 is YYEKEE (reference sequence). The CDR3 DNA sequence: TGTGCCAGCAGCTCCACGGACCGGGACAGTTGGCAAGAGACCCAGTACTTC. The encoded protein is CASSSTDRDSWQETQYF. The whole variable domain, filled in from reference TRBV5-5 and TRBJ2-5, reads DAGVTQSPTHLIKTRGQQVTLRCSPISGHKSVSWYQQVLGQGPQFIFQYYEKEERGRGNFPDRFSARQFPNYSSELNVNALLLGDSALYLCASSSTDRDSWQETQYFGPGTRLLVL.

This clonotype appeared a few times. The V call is TRBV6-5, the J call TRBJ1-5; D is perhaps TRBD1 (6 bases). V dropped 0 bases and J dropped 0 bases, with 12 bases sitting between them. CDR1 is MNHEY, CDR2 SVGAGI, per germline. This CDR3 region has 17 residues. This chain's CDR3 is CASSYSGGRGSNQPQHF. CDR3 in DNA: TGTGCCAGCAGTTACTCGGGGGGCAGGGGTAGCAATCAGCCCCAGCATTTT.